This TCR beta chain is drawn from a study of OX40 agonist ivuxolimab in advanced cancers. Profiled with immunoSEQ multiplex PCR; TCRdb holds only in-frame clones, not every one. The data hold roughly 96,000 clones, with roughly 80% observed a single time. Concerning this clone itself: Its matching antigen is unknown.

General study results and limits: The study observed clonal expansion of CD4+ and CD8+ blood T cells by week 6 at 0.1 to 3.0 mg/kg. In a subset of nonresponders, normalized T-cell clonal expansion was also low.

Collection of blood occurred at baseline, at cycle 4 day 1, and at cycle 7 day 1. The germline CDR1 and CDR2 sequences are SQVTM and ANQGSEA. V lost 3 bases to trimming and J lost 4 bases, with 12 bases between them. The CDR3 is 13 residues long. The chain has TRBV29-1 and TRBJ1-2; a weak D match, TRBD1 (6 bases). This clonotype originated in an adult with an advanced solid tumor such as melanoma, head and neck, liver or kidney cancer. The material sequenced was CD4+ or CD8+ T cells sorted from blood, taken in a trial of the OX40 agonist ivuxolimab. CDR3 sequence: CSVELQGGYGYTF. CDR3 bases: TGCAGCGTTGAGTTACAGGGAGGCTATGGCTACACCTTC.